Ten or more counts support the clone carrying this TCR beta chain. Its target is unknown. Lactation, pregnancy, other autoimmune disease or uncontrolled infection excluded patients. The study collected blood at first hyperthyroidism diagnosis, before any ophthalmopathy symptoms arose. Amplification yielded TCR beta CDR3 regions, with RNA transcripts as the source. First-round RT-PCR with HTBI primers amplified the TCR CDR3 region. TCRdb reprocessed the multiplex PCR reads via MiXCR and lists one record per CDR3 protein. The table shows around 300,000 distinct CDR3 sequences, with roughly 15% occurring only once. The data derive from a study of T cells in Graves' hyperthyroidism and ophthalmopathy. Study context: Peripheral blood was secured at the point of initial diagnosis, before any treatment. General study points: Classification by a 13 V-J model distinguished ophthalmopathy from stable hyperthyroidism.

The CDR3 is made up of 14 amino acids. Trimming shortened V by 4 bases and J by 7 bases, and 17 bases separated the two germline ends. The germline CDR1 and CDR2 sequences are SGHRS and YFSETQ. The receptor's source is a woman aged 50 to 60 with Graves' hyperthyroidism that later progressed to Graves' ophthalmopathy. The chain joins TRBV5-1 to TRBJ1-1; a weak D match, TRBD1 (5 bases). Sequences were obtained from blood. The CDR3 spells CASSVSPRDSEAFF. DNA of the CDR3: TGCGCCAGCAGCGTAAGTCCGCGCGACAGTGAAGCTTTCTTT.